The 16 T cell receptor beta chains below were found in one sample sequenced in a study of response to subunit inactivated influenza vaccine. Using its own MiXCR run on the RT-PCR reads, TCRdb lists one record per CDR3 protein. The table shows more than 700,000 distinct CDR3 sequences, with 21% occurring only once. The sequencing used PBMCs from blood, collected 5 to 6 days after vaccination. These receptors were collected from a man in his fifties who received an inactivated influenza vaccine.

This clonotype was observed a few times. The rearrangement joins TRBV5-1 to TRBJ2-1; D gene uncertain. Germline lookup yields CDR1 SGHRS and CDR2 YFSETQ. The CDR3 loop spans 16 amino acids. V was cut by 0 bases and J by 7 bases, with 17 bases left in between. CDR3 nucleotides: TGCGCCAGCAGCTTGGTGAGCATGGGTTTAGGGAATGAGCAGTTCTTC. Encoded protein: CASSLVSMGLGNEQFF. Full variable domain (remainder filled in from reference TRBV5-1 and TRBJ2-1): KAGVTQTPRYLIKTRGQQVTLSCSPISGHRSVSWYQQTPGQGLQFLFEYFSETQRNKGNFPGRFSGRQFSNSRSEMNVSTLELGDSALYLCASSLVSMGLGNEQFFGPGTRLTVL.

Ten or more counts support this clonotype. The CDR3 is CASSPGLAVETQYF. CDR3 DNA: TGTGCCAGCAGTCCAGGACTAGCTGTGGAGACCCAGTACTTC. The chain carries TRBV12-3 or TRBV12-4 and TRBJ2-5; TRBD2 matches 8 bases. The CDR3 contains 14 residues. J gave up 5 bases and V 5 bases, and 7 bases lay outside the gene matches.

The rearrangement joins TRBV12-3 or TRBV12-4 to TRBJ1-2, with 10 bases lining up with TRBD1. V lost 3 bases, J lost 1 base, and 2 bases stayed unmatched. The CDR3 runs to 15 residues. The CDR3: CASSFRDRGNYGYTF. The CDR3 nucleotides read TGTGCCAGCAGTTTCCGGGACAGGGGTAACTATGGCTACACCTTC.

This sequence joins TRBV20-1 and TRBJ2-1, with 8 positions matching TRBD2. The germline V gene has CDR1 DFQATT and CDR2 SNEGSKA (reference sequence). This CDR3 contains 13 residues. V was pared by 1 base and J by 7 bases, with 3 bases of the junction left unmatched. CDR3 nucleotide sequence: TGCAGTGCTAGAGGGGGACTAGTTAATGAGCAGTTCTTC. Protein: CSARGGLVNEQFF.

This clonotype was detected a few times. This chain connects TRBV20-1 to TRBJ2-7; 7 bases agree with TRBD1. Germline lookup yields CDR1 DFQATT and CDR2 SNEGSKA (reference sequence). V lost 6 bases, J lost 2 bases, and 10 bases stayed unmatched. The CDR3 is made up of 14 amino acids. The CDR3 region has the DNA TGCAGTGCCATTGTGGTTGACAGGGCCTACGAGCAGTACTTC. Translating it yields CSAIVVDRAYEQYF.

V is TRBV9 and J is TRBJ2-3; TRBD1 agrees at 8 bases. The CDR3 covers 16 residues. Per the germline V gene, CDR1 is SGDLS and CDR2 is YYNGEE. After removal of 4 bases from V and 4 bases from J, the junction contained 11 bases not matched to a gene. The CDR3 sequence is CASSPFSGGISDTQYF. The CDR3 DNA reads TGTGCCAGCAGCCCTTTCTCAGGGGGCATTTCAGATACGCAGTATTTT.

This rearrangement joins TRBV24-1 to TRBJ1-5; tentative D call: TRBD1 (5 bases). Germline V lookup: CDR1 KGHDR, CDR2 SFDVKD. The CDR3 extends over 15 amino acids. V dropped 2 bases and J dropped 4 bases, with 11 bases sitting between them. The DNA of the CDR3 is TGTGCCACCAGTGATTCCTGGGGCTCGAATCAGCCCCAGCATTTT. Translating it yields CATSDSWGSNQPQHF.

This clonotype has a handful of counts. The chain recombines TRBV29-1 with TRBJ1-2; a weak D match, TRBD1 (5 bases). Germline CDR1 reads SQVTM; CDR2 reads ANQGSEA. V was trimmed by 7 bases and J by 0 bases, leaving 12 bases between them. This CDR3 has 13 residues. The CDR3 sequence: CSAAGPSNYGYTF. Here the CDR3 DNA reads TGCAGCGCCGCAGGGCCGTCTAACTATGGCTACACCTTC.

V is TRBV4-2 and J is TRBJ2-3; 9 bases fit TRBD2. CDR1 is LGHNA and CDR2 is YNFKEQ in the germline V gene. V gave up 1 base and J gave up 1 base; unmatched junction bases: 9. The CDR3 contains 18 residues. CDR3 protein: CASSQVWAEREGTDTQYF. CDR3 in DNA: TGTGCCAGCAGCCAAGTCTGGGCCGAGCGGGAGGGCACAGATACGCAGTATTTT.

There are a few counts of this clonotype. This chain connects TRBV29-1 to TRBJ2-7, with D possibly matching TRBD2 (6 bases). In germline, CDR1 is SQVTM, CDR2 ANQGSEA. This CDR3 region has 13 residues. With 6 bases removed from V and 9 bases from J, the gap between germline ends came to 21 bases. The DNA of the CDR3 is TGCAGCGTGGTGAAGACTTCTAGCGCCAGGCAGTACTTC. Protein sequence: CSVVKTSSARQYF.

The rearrangement joins TRBV7-9 to TRBJ2-3, with D possibly TRBD2 on 6 matching bases. Per the germline V gene, CDR1 is SEHNR and CDR2 is FQNEAQ (reference sequence). CDR3 length: 13 amino acids. V dropped 5 bases and J dropped 5 bases, with 11 bases sitting between them. The CDR3 DNA sequence: TGTGCCAGCAGCCCGGTGGGGGGAGATACGCAGTATTTT. Its protein product is CASSPVGGDTQYF. The complete variable domain, with remaining parts taken from reference TRBV7-9 and TRBJ2-3, reads DTGVSQNPRHKITKRGQNVTFRCDPISEHNRLYWYRQTLGQGPEFLTYFQNEAQLEKSRLLSDRFSAERPKGSFSTLEIQRTEQGDSAMYLCASSPVGGDTQYFGPGTRLTVL.

This clonotype showed up just a few times. This chain uses TRBV20-1 with TRBJ2-1; TRBD2 aligns across 9 bases. V was clipped by 6 bases and J by 5 bases; unmatched bases: 17. Germline V CDR1 and CDR2: DFQATT, SNEGSKA (reference sequence). The CDR3 is made up of 17 amino acids. CDR3 sequence: CSAGTMVAGGPHNEQFF. In DNA form, the CDR3 reads TGCAGTGCCGGGACGATGGTCGCGGGAGGGCCTCACAATGAGCAGTTCTTC.

The J gene is TRBJ2-7, the V gene TRBV4-3; 8 bases fit TRBD2. Germline lookup yields CDR1 LGHNA and CDR2 YSLEER. The CDR3 spans 15 residues. The V segment lost 0 bases and the J segment 3 bases; nucleotides outside the gene matches: 4. CDR3 nucleotides: TGCGCCAGCAGCCAAGAGGGACTAGGGGGCTACGAGCAGTACTTC. Amino acids: CASSQEGLGGYEQYF.

This clonotype was detected many times. The chain is built from TRBV4-3 and TRBJ2-7, with 10 nucleotides matching TRBD1. The CDR3 consists of 17 residues. CDR1 is LGHNA and CDR2 is YSLEER in the germline V gene. V lost 0 bases to trimming and J lost 4 bases; unmatched junction nucleotides: 9. In DNA form, the CDR3 reads TGCGCCAGCAGCCAAGAGAAGACAGGGGGCGAGATTTACGAGCAGTACTTC. This encodes CASSQEKTGGEIYEQYF.

This chain connects TRBV15 to TRBJ2-7; TRBD1 might be the D (6 bases). V shed 0 bases and J shed 3 bases, with 12 bases lying between them. Germline V gene sequence: CDR1 LNHNV, CDR2 YYDKDF (reference sequence). The CDR3 loop spans 15 amino acids. DNA for the CDR3: TGTGCCACCAGCAGAGATAGGGGGAGTAACTACGAGCAGTACTTC. It translates to CATSRDRGSNYEQYF.

J is TRBJ2-3 and V is TRBV9; D ambiguous. The CDR3 runs to 14 residues. CDR1 is SGDLS and CDR2 is YYNGEE in the germline V gene. Trimming removed 4 bases at V and 2 bases at J, with 11 bases between. The CDR3, as DNA: TGTGCCAGCAGCCCTACGGTGTTCACAGATACGCAGTATTTT. Its translation: CASSPTVFTDTQYF.